This T cell receptor (beta chain) derives from a study of blood T cells in healthy people across ages. The use of a sample-barcoded 5' primer and a J-beta primer mix characterized a second PCR of about 7 to 12 cycles. MiXCR was run by TCRdb on the 5' RACE reads, yielding one entry per CDR3 protein. The data show about 780,000 distinct CDR3 sequences, around 24% seen once. This clonotype occurred a few times. The CDR3 is made up of 16 amino acids. Trimming took 5 bases from V and 3 from J; bases not matched to a gene: 11. Germline V lookup: CDR1 SGHAT, CDR2 FQDESV (reference sequence). The same specimen was also included in a second study, on T cells of mothers and their children. That study adds: Donation involved a few healthy Caucasian mothers and the six children that they had.

The chain is built from TRBV11-1 and TRBJ2-3, with 7 bases aligning to TRBD2. The TCR sequence derives from a boy aged 10-17 years in good health. What was sequenced was blood. CDR3 protein: CASSPFGGVVTDTQYF. The CDR3 DNA follows: TGTGCCAGCAGCCCATTTGGGGGGGTTGTGACAGATACGCAGTATTTT.